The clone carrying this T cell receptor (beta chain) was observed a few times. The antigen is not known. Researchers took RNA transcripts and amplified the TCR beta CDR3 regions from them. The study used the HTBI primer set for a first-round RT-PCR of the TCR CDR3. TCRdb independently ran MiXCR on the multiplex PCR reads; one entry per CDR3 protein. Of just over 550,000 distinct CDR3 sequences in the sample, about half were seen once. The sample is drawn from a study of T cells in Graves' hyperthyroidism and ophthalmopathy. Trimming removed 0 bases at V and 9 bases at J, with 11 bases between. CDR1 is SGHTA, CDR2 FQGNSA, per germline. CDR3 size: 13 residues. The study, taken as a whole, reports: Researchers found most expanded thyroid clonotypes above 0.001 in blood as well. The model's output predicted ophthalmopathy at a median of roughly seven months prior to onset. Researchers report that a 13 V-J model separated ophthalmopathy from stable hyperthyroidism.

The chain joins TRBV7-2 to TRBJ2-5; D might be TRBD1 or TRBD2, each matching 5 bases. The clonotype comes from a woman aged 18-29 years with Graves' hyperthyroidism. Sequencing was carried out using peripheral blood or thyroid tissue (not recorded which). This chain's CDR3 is CASSLAGVQPQYF. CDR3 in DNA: TGTGCCAGCAGCTTAGCGGGGGTCCAGCCCCAGTACTTC.